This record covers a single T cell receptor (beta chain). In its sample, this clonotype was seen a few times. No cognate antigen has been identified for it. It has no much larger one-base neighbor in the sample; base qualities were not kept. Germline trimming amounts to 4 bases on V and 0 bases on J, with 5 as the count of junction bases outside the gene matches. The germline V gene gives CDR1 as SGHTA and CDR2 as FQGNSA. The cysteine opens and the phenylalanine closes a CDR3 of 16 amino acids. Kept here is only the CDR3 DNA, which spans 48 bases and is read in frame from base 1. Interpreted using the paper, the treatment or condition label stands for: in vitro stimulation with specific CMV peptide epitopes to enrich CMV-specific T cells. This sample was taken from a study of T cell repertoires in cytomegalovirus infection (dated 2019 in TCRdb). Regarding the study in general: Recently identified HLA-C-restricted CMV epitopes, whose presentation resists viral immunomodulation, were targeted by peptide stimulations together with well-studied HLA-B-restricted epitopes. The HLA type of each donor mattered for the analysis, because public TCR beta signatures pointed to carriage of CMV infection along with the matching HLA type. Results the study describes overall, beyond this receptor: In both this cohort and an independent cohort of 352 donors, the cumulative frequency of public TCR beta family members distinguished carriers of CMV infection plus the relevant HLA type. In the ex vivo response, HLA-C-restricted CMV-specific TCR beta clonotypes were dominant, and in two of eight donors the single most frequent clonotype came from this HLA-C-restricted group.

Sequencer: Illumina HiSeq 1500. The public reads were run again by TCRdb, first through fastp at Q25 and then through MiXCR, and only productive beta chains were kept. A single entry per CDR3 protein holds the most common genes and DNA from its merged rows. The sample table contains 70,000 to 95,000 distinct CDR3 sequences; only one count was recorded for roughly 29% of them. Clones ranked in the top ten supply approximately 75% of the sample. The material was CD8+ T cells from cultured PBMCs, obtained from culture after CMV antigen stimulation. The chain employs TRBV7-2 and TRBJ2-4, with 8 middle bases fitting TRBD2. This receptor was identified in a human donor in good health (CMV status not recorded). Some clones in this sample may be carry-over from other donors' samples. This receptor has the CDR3 CASSSRGGIAKNIQYF. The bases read TGTGCCAGCAGCTCCCGGGGGGGGATAGCCAAAAACATTCAGTACTTC.